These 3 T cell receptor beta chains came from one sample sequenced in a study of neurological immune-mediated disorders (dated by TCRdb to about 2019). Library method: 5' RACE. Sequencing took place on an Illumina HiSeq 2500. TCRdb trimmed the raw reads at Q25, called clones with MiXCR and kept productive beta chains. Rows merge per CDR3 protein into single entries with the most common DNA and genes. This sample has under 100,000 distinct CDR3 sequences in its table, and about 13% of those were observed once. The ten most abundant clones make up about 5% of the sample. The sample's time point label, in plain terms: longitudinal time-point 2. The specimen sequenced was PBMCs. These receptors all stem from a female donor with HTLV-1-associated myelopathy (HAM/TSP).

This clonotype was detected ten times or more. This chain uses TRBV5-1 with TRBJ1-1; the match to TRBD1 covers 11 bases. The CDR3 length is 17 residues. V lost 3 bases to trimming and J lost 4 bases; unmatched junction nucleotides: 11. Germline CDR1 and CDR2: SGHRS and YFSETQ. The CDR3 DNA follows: TGCGCCAGCAGCTCGGGACAGGGGGTGTCGTGGGGCACTGAAGCTTTCTTT. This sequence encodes CASSSGQGVSWGTEAFF.

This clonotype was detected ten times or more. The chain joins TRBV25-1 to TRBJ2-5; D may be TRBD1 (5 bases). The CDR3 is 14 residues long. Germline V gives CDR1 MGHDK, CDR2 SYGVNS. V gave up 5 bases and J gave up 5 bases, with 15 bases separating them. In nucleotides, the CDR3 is TGTGCCAGCAGTTTTTCAGGGCTCGGGGAGACCCAGTACTTC. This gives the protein CASSFSGLGETQYF. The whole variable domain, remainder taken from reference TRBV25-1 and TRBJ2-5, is EADIYQTPRYLVIGTGKKITLECSQTMGHDKMYWYQQDPGMELHLIHYSYGVNSTEKGDLSSESTVSRIRTEHFPLTLESARPSHTSQYLCASSFSGLGETQYFGPGTRLLVL.

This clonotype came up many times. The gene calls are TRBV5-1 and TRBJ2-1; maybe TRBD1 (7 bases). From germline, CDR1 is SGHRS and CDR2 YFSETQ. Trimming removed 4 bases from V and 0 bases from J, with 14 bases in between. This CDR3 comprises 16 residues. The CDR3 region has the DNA TGCGCCAGCAGCGCGGCGGGACAGCGCTCCTACAATGAGCAGTTCTTC. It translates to CASSAAGQRSYNEQFF. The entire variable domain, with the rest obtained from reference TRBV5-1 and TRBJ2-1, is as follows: KAGVTQTPRYLIKTRGQQVTLSCSPISGHRSVSWYQQTPGQGLQFLFEYFSETQRNKGNFPGRFSGRQFSNSRSEMNVSTLELGDSALYLCASSAAGQRSYNEQFFGPGTRLTVL.